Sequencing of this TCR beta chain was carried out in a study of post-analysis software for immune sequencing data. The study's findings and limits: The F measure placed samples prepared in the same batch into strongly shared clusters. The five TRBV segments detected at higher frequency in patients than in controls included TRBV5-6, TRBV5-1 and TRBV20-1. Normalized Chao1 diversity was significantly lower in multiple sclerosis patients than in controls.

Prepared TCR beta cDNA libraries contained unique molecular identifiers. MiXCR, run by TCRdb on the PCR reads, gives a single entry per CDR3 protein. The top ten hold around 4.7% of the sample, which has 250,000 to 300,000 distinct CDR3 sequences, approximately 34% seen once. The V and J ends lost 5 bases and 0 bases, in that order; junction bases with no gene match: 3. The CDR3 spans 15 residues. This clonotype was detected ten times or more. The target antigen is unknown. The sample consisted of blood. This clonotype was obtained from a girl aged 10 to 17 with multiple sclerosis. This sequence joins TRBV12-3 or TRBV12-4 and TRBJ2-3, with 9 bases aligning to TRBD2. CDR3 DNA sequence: TGTGCCAGCAGTCAAACTAGCGGGAGCACAGATACGCAGTATTTT. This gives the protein CASSQTSGSTDTQYF.